This T cell receptor beta chain was found in a study of T cells in Graves' hyperthyroidism and ophthalmopathy. Overall study findings and caveats: Blood also contained most expanded thyroid clonotypes above 0.001. Before onset, by a median of about seven months, the model predicted ophthalmopathy.

This clonotype was counted between two and nine times. Its antigen remains unidentified. Researchers amplified the TCR beta CDR3 regions from RNA transcripts. When the TCR CDR3 underwent first-round RT-PCR, the HTBI primer set was used. TCRdb analysed the multiplex PCR reads with MiXCR anew, one entry per CDR3 protein. The sample lists fewer than 650,000 distinct CDR3 sequences; 46% were seen once. This CDR3 is built from 11 residues. V was clipped by 3 bases and J by 3 bases, with 6 bases between them. Germline assignment: CDR1 DFQATT and CDR2 SNEGSKA (reference sequence). Lactation, pregnancy, other autoimmune disease or uncontrolled infection excluded patients. Clinical symptoms, serum thyroxine, TRAb, thyroid ultrasound and orbital computed tomography informed diagnoses.

The source is an adult woman with Graves' disease, either hyperthyroidism or ophthalmopathy (not recorded which). The rearrangement links TRBV20-1 to TRBJ2-7; no firm D call. Sequenced: peripheral blood or thyroid tissue (not recorded which). The CDR3 DNA reads TGCAGTGCTAGCAACATCTACGAGCAGTACTTC. This encodes CSASNIYEQYF.